This passage covers 5 T cell receptor beta chains from one sample sequenced in a study of CD8 T cells in Susac syndrome. RNA was extracted with the RNeasy kit, and a quantity of about 0.45 to 1 ug was reverse transcribed using random hexamers. TCRdb reanalysed the immunoSEQ multiplex PCR reads using MiXCR and keeps one entry per CDR3 protein. The sample carries fewer than 200,000 distinct CDR3 sequences, 90% to 95% recorded once. Sequenced material: CD4+ T cells from PBMCs. The receptors derive from a human donor with Susac syndrome.

The rearrangement uses TRBV6-5 and TRBJ1-6, with D maybe TRBD1 (5 bases). With 6 bases removed from V and 7 bases from J, the gap between germline ends came to 13 bases. Germline V gives CDR1 MNHEY, CDR2 SVGAGI. CDR3 length: 14 amino acids. Here the CDR3 DNA reads TGTGCCAGCAGAATAACAGGTCTCAATTCACCCCTCCACTTT. This gives the protein CASRITGLNSPLHF.

The rearrangement joins TRBV5-6 to TRBJ1-6; D perhaps matches TRBD1 (6 bases). Trimming pared 5 bases from V and 6 bases from J, leaving 9 bases between. The CDR3 covers 13 residues. The germline CDR1 and CDR2 sequences are SGHDT and YYEEEE. The CDR3 DNA reads as TGTGCCAGCAGGTCGGACAGTAATTCACCCCTCCACTTT. Its translation is CASRSDSNSPLHF.

The chain combines TRBV9 with TRBJ2-6; 9 bases map to TRBD1. Trimming took 1 base from V and 10 from J; bases not matched to a gene: 3. The CDR3 covers 14 residues. CDR1 and CDR2 (germline): SGDLS, YYNGEE. The DNA of the CDR3 is TGTGCCAGCAGCGTATCGGGACAGGGAAACGTCCTGACTTTC. This codes for CASSVSGQGNVLTF. Drawing the rest from reference TRBV9 and TRBJ2-6, the complete variable domain is DSGVTQTPKHLITATGQRVTLRCSPRSGDLSVYWYQQSLDQGLQFLIQYYNGEERAKGNILERFSAQQFPDLHSELNLSSLELGDSALYFCASSVSGQGNVLTFGAGSRLTVL.

The V gene is TRBV6-5, the J gene TRBJ2-1; 9 bases align to TRBD2. The germline CDR1 and CDR2 sequences are MNHEY and SVGAGI. CDR3 size: 16 residues. V dropped 2 bases and J dropped 7; count of bases not matched to a gene: 9. CDR3 DNA: TGTGCCAGCAGTTACGGCGGGCGGGGGGGCAGGAATGAGCAGTTCTTC. Protein product: CASSYGGRGGRNEQFF.

The gene calls are TRBV18 and TRBJ1-1; TRBD1 matches at 8 bases. V lost 1 base to trimming and J lost 0 bases; unmatched junction nucleotides: 10. Germline V gene lookup returns CDR1 KGHSH and CDR2 LQKENI. CDR3 length: 18 amino acids. The CDR3 reads CASSPRGTGMDVNTEAFF. CDR3 nucleotides: TGTGCCAGCTCACCACGCGGGACAGGCATGGACGTGAACACTGAAGCTTTCTTT.